The T cell receptor beta chain under discussion was sequenced for a study of cytomegalovirus exposure and HLA in healthy donors. Study-level points and caveats: Cytomegalovirus-associated status was assigned to about 170 TCR beta chains. It has been reported that TCR beta sequences accurately predicted the HLA-A and HLA-B alleles of most subjects.

As regards this clone: Its antigen is not known.

Per germline, CDR1 MDHEN and CDR2 SYDVKM. CDR3 length: 15 residues. Losses at the gene ends were 5 bases for V and 4 bases for J; bases not matched to a gene: 6. The study ran its PCR with 60 Vbeta and 13 Jbeta primers. Profiling relied on immunoSEQ multiplex PCR, and the TCRdb table lists in-frame clones only, not all of them. Altogether 70,000 or so clones are present, around three quarters being singletons, with the ten largest covering 7.8%. The chain carries TRBV28 and TRBJ2-7; TRBD1 aligns across 12 bases. Sequencing was done on a sample of PBMCs. The source is a man between 18 and 29 years old in good health and CMV-seropositive. The CDR3 DNA is TGTGCCAGCAGTCAGGGACAGGGGGCCTTATACGAGCAGTACTTC. This sequence encodes CASSQGQGALYEQYF.